This TCR beta chain was obtained from a study of blood T cell repertoires in COVID-19 (dated by TCRdb to 2020 to 2022). With respect to the entire study: The collaborator samples originated in the United States, Italy and Spain and spanned the acute and convalescent phases of COVID-19. The sample metadata nearly always contained a de-identified subject ID, COVID-19 status, age in years and sex. The samples were drawn from two sources: the first 160 participants of the ongoing ImmuneRACE study, and some 1,300 subjects contributed by 6 global collaborators. The material from the prospective study consisted of cDNA or gDNA derived from T cells, B-cell-depleted T cells, or PBMCs. Deeply sampled blood TCRbeta repertoires from subjects exposed to, actively infected with, or recovered from COVID-19 were included in the dataset. Where available, HLA class I and class II types were obtained from metadata supplied by the sample provider rather than from assay-based typing. The repertoires were released in a freely available public database meant as a resource for research on the immune response to SARS-CoV-2. What the authors observed across the whole study: The quantity of clinical and demographic metadata differed by source and by participant and was supplied without curation.

The immunoSEQ Assay, a bias-controlled multiplex PCR, was used to amplify TCRbeta CDR3 regions from genomic DNA. The paper's processing steps were these. The number of nucleated cells in each sample was estimated from the amplification of reference gene primers within the assay. To quantify the absolute abundance of each unique TCRbeta CDR3 rearrangement, sequence reads were collapsed and filtered. For each sample, productive Simpson clonality was calculated by taking the square root of Simpson's diversity index across productive rearrangements. Entries here come from immuneACCESS through TCRdb and include only in-frame sequences with V and J called. Some clones fail to appear in such tables; in the studies checked, an unresolved V gene covers under half of the shortfall, and the cause of the remainder is unknown. V, J and clone size are taken as reported in that table, and D and trimming were inferred from the DNA itself. Counted in this sample were 80,000 to 100,000 clones; 82% of them appeared once. The ten largest make up under 13% of the sample.

There are 16 amino acids in the CDR3, from cysteine to phenylalanine inclusive. Only CDR3 DNA is held: 48 bases, read in frame from base 1. Trimming takes 3 bases off V and 1 base off J; junction bases not matched to a gene: 6. According to the germline V gene, CDR1 reads KGHDR and CDR2 reads SFDVKD. Collaborating institutions collected whole blood in K2EDTA tubes following their own protocols. Collaborator samples were shipped for TCRbeta analysis as frozen whole blood, isolated PBMCs, or DNA extracted from either sample type. Concerning this clone: Its antigen target is currently unknown. The record has no base qualities; no much larger clone is one base away.

Recombination linked TRBV24-1 to TRBJ2-3; 7 bases in the junction line up with TRBD2. Specimen: peripheral blood. This clonotype was obtained from an older man with active or convalescent COVID-19. The CDR3 reads as follows: CATSDPVGGGTDTQYF. The nucleotide sequence reads TGTGCCACCAGTGATCCCGTGGGGGGGGGCACAGATACGCAGTATTTT.